The 31 T cell receptor beta chains below were found in one sample sequenced in a study of cytomegalovirus exposure and HLA in healthy donors. PCR employed 60 Vbeta and 13 Jbeta primers. Sequencing used immunoSEQ multiplex PCR; TCRdb keeps in-frame clones, though not all of them. There are tens of thousands of clones in the sample; around 66% occur only once, and 14% to 15% lies in the top ten. Sequencing was performed on PBMCs. These receptors were taken from a middle-aged woman in good health and CMV-seropositive.

This chain connects TRBV18 to TRBJ1-1, with a weak D call TRBD1 (6 bases). Germline V gene lookup returns CDR1 KGHSH and CDR2 LQKENI. This CDR3 has 13 residues. V lost 4 bases and J 1 base, leaving 7 bases between the germline ends. CDR3 loop: CASSLDRNTEAFF. CDR3 in DNA: TGTGCCAGCTCACTGGACAGGAACACTGAAGCTTTCTTT.

The chain recombines TRBV4-2 with TRBJ2-7, with 11 bases matching TRBD2. CDR1 is LGHNA, CDR2 YNFKEQ, per germline. V was pared by 0 bases and J by 2 bases, with 9 bases of the junction left unmatched. This CDR3 is built from 18 residues. The CDR3 DNA reads TGTGCCAGCAGCCAAGATCAAGGGACTAGCGGCACCACCTACGAGCAGTACTTC. This encodes CASSQDQGTSGTTYEQYF.

This chain uses TRBV7-9 with TRBJ2-5, with D possibly matching TRBD2 (5 bases). V lost 5 bases to trimming and J lost 2 bases, with 15 bases between them. Germline CDR1 is SEHNR and CDR2 is FQNEAQ (reference sequence). The CDR3 is 15 amino acids. The CDR3 region has the DNA TGTGCCAGCAGCCGGACGGAGGCGGGTCAAGAGACCCAGTACTTC. It translates to CASSRTEAGQETQYF.

This clone was counted only a few times. J is TRBJ2-3 and V is TRBV18; weak D call: TRBD2 (5 bases). CDR1 and CDR2 (germline): KGHSH, LQKENI. Trimming took 6 bases from V and 2 from J, leaving 12 bases between them. The CDR3 has 14 residues. The CDR3 loop is CASSLPGDTDTQYF. CDR3 coding DNA: TGTGCCAGCTCCCTCCCCGGGGACACAGATACGCAGTATTTT. Full variable domain (outside the CDR3, taken from reference TRBV18 and TRBJ2-3): NAGVMQNPRHLVRRRGQEARLRCSPMKGHSHVYWYRQLPEEGLKFMVYLQKENIIDESGMPKERFSAEFPKEGPSILRIQQVVRGDSAAYFCASSLPGDTDTQYFGPGTRLTVL.

J is TRBJ2-1 and V is TRBV5-1; 9 bases match TRBD1. V shed 0 bases and J 8 bases; nucleotides not matched to a gene: 9. Germline V gene data show CDR1 as SGHRS and CDR2 as YFSETQ. The CDR3 loop spans 16 amino acids. The DNA for the CDR3 is TGCGCCAGCAGCTTGGACCCGGGACAGGGATTCCATGAGCAGTTCTTC. Translated: CASSLDPGQGFHEQFF. The full variable domain, rest sourced from reference TRBV5-1 and TRBJ2-1, is KAGVTQTPRYLIKTRGQQVTLSCSPISGHRSVSWYQQTPGQGLQFLFEYFSETQRNKGNFPGRFSGRQFSNSRSEMNVSTLELGDSALYLCASSLDPGQGFHEQFFGPGTRLTVL.

This clone was seen once. V and J are TRBV4-3 and TRBJ2-2; D is perhaps TRBD2 (6 bases). Germline assignment: CDR1 LGHNA and CDR2 YSLEER. CDR3 length: 15 amino acids. Trimming removed 0 bases at V and 7 bases at J, with 12 bases between. The CDR3 nucleotides are TGCGCCAGCAGCCAAGACACCCGGGGGTTCGGGGAGCTGTTTTTT. Translating it yields CASSQDTRGFGELFF.

This sequence joins TRBV5-1 and TRBJ1-2, with unresolved D. The V end lost 3 bases, the J end lost 4 bases, and 13 bases lay between the germline ends. This CDR3 has 14 amino acids. Germline loops: CDR1 SGHRS, CDR2 YFSETQ. In DNA, the CDR3 is TGCGCCAGCAGCTCTGGCGGGGAGTCCTATGGCTACACCTTC. This codes for CASSSGGESYGYTF. Supplemented by reference TRBV5-1 and TRBJ1-2, the full variable domain reads KAGVTQTPRYLIKTRGQQVTLSCSPISGHRSVSWYQQTPGQGLQFLFEYFSETQRNKGNFPGRFSGRQFSNSRSEMNVSTLELGDSALYLCASSSGGESYGYTFGSGTRLTVV.

V usage is TRBV15 and J usage is TRBJ2-1; 7 bases are shared with TRBD1. J was trimmed by 8 bases and V by 0 bases; bases with no gene match: 7. This CDR3 has 15 amino acids. Germline V gene sequence: CDR1 LNHNV, CDR2 YYDKDF (reference sequence). The CDR3 here is CATSRDATGPDEQFF. In nucleotides, the CDR3 is TGTGCCACCAGCAGAGATGCGACAGGGCCGGATGAGCAGTTCTTC.

Here the CDR3 reads CASSLGLIGAGELFF. CDR3 nucleotides: TGTGCCAGCAGCCTAGGGTTGATAGGAGCCGGGGAGCTGTTTTTT. The rearrangement uses TRBV7-2 and TRBJ2-2, with no clear D. The germline V gene has CDR1 SGHTA and CDR2 FQGNSA. V lost 5 bases and J 6 bases, leaving 16 bases between the germline ends. The CDR3 spans 15 residues. Looking up the rest from reference TRBV7-2 and TRBJ2-2 gives the full variable domain: GAGVSQSPSNKVTEKGKDVELRCDPISGHTALYWYRQSLGQGLEFLIYFQGNSAPDKSGLPSDRFSAERTGGSVSTLTIQRTQQEDSAVYLCASSLGLIGAGELFFGEGSRLTVL.

The chain employs TRBV7-3 and TRBJ1-1; the D is unclear. This CDR3 spans 14 amino acids. CDR1 is SGHTA and CDR2 is FQGTGA in the germline V gene. The ends were cut back, 7 bases at V and 4 bases at J, with 16 bases in the middle. The CDR3, as DNA: TGTGCCAGCACCCCGGACTCGACGATCACTGAAGCTTTCTTT. Translating gives CASTPDSTITEAFF. Filled out from reference TRBV7-3 and TRBJ1-1, the complete variable domain reads GAGVSQTPSNKVTEKGKYVELRCDPISGHTALYWYRQSLGQGPEFLIYFQGTGAADDSGLPNDRFFAVRPEGSVSTLKIQRTERGDSAVYLCASTPDSTITEAFFGQGTRLTVV.

The chain joins TRBV6-6 to TRBJ2-1, with 12 bases identical to TRBD2. The CDR3 extends over 14 amino acids. With 8 bases clipped from V and 6 bases from J, the junction kept 5 bases outside the gene matches. Germline lookup yields CDR1 MNHNY and CDR2 SVGAGI (reference sequence). Here the CDR3 DNA reads TGTGCCAGCGGGAGACTAGCGGGAGCCAATGAGCAGTTCTTC. Protein product: CASGRLAGANEQFF.

The V call is TRBV4-3, the J call TRBJ2-7; 10 bases map to TRBD2. The ends lost 1 base at V and 3 bases at J; junction bases unmatched: 0. In germline, CDR1 is LGHNA, CDR2 YSLEER. The CDR3 has 14 amino acids. CDR3 sequence: CASSQVAGGYEQYF. CDR3 DNA: TGCGCCAGCAGCCAAGTAGCGGGAGGCTACGAGCAGTACTTC.

This clone was picked up a small number of times. This sequence joins TRBV7-9 and TRBJ2-1, with 7 bases that match TRBD1. The junction had 8 bases not matched to a gene; V was cut back by 5 bases and J by 1 base. CDR1 is SEHNR and CDR2 is FQNEAQ in the germline V gene (reference sequence). The CDR3 totals 16 residues. CDR3 protein: CASSPRQGPSYNEQFF. The CDR3 nucleotides are TGTGCCAGCAGCCCAAGACAGGGCCCTTCCTACAATGAGCAGTTCTTC.

This chain joins TRBV6-1 and TRBJ2-1; 7 positions agree with TRBD1. The CDR3 is 15 residues long. V shed 6 bases and J 0 bases; nucleotides not matched to a gene: 5. The germline gives CDR1 MNHNS, CDR2 SASEGT. This CDR3 reads CASRFYRGSYNEQFF. CDR3 coding DNA: TGTGCCAGCAGGTTTTACAGGGGCTCCTACAATGAGCAGTTCTTC.

In the case of this clone: Possible read error: a much larger clone is one base away. The sample holds other DNA sequences that translate to the same CDR3. The DNA of the CDR3 is TGTGCCAGCAGAGGACAGATGAACACTGAAGCTTTCTTT. Translation: CASRGQMNTEAFF. The chain combines TRBV6-5 with TRBJ1-1; D perhaps matches TRBD1 (6 bases). Germline CDR1 reads MNHEY; CDR2 reads SVGAGI. With 6 bases removed from V and 0 bases from J, the gap between germline ends came to 8 bases. There are 13 residues in the CDR3.

This clone occurred a few times. The J gene is TRBJ2-7, the V gene TRBV29-1; a weak D match, TRBD2 (6 bases). The CDR3 sequence is 13 residues long. Deletions cut 4 bases from V and 2 bases from J, with 12 bases between. Germline-derived CDR1 and CDR2 are SQVTM and ANQGSEA. The CDR3 DNA reads TGCAGCGTTGGAAGAGGAGGGCCCTACGAGCAGTACTTC. It codes for CSVGRGGPYEQYF.

The V call is TRBV7-9, the J call TRBJ1-2; the D gene is possibly TRBD1 (5 bases). Germline V gene lookup returns CDR1 SEHNR and CDR2 FQNEAQ (reference sequence). The CDR3 has 17 residues. V was shortened by 5 bases and J by 0 bases, with 19 bases between the two germline ends. CDR3 loop: CASSNTGPLPANYGYTF. Here the CDR3 DNA reads TGTGCCAGCAGCAACACAGGTCCGCTCCCAGCTAACTATGGCTACACCTTC.

V is TRBV14 and J is TRBJ2-1; 10 nucleotides line up with TRBD2. The CDR3 consists of 16 residues. Germline CDR1 reads SGHDN; CDR2 reads FVKESK. V lost 2 bases to trimming and J lost 7 bases; unmatched junction nucleotides: 8. CDR3: CASSQFVGSGRNEQFF. CDR3 bases: TGTGCCAGCAGCCAATTCGTCGGTAGCGGGAGGAATGAGCAGTTCTTC.

For this clone: This sample also contains other DNA sequences that code for the same CDR3. The chain recombines TRBV29-1 with TRBJ2-3; 8 positions agree with TRBD1. The CDR3 totals 16 residues. The germline V gene has CDR1 SQVTM and CDR2 ANQGSEA. V shed 4 bases and J 3 bases; nucleotides not matched to a gene: 12. The CDR3, as DNA: TGCAGCGTTGTGCCCCCACAGGGGGTCTCGACAGATACGCAGTATTTT. Its translation is CSVVPPQGVSTDTQYF.

The genes are TRBV6-1 and TRBJ2-7; no reliable D call. V lost 1 base and J lost 3, with 10 bases in between. The CDR3 is 14 amino acids. Per germline, CDR1 MNHNS and CDR2 SASEGT. The CDR3: CASSEVSEHYEQYF. In DNA form, the CDR3 reads TGTGCCAGCAGTGAAGTAAGCGAGCACTACGAGCAGTACTTC.

This clone has only one observation. This chain connects TRBV9 to TRBJ1-2; D possibly corresponds to TRBD1 (5 bases). The germline gives CDR1 SGDLS, CDR2 YYNGEE. V lost 6 bases and J 2 bases, leaving 11 bases between the germline ends. This CDR3 has 13 residues. This CDR3 reads CASTRTTNYGYTF. CDR3 nucleotides: TGTGCCAGCACCCGGACAACCAACTATGGCTACACCTTC.

This chain joins TRBV2 and TRBJ1-2, with 10 bases identical to TRBD1. The CDR3 runs to 14 residues. V lost 5 bases and J lost 5; bases outside the gene matches: 5. Germline V gene sequence: CDR1 SNHLY, CDR2 FYNNEI. CDR3 protein: CASSTGQGGYGYTF. The CDR3 coding sequence is TGTGCCAGCAGTACTGGACAGGGGGGTTATGGCTACACCTTC. The full variable domain, its missing parts supplied by reference TRBV2 and TRBJ1-2, is EPEVTQTPSHQVTQMGQEVILRCVPISNHLYFYWYRQILGQKVEFLVSFYNNEISEKSEIFDDQFSVERPDGSNFTLKIRSTKLEDSAMYFCASSTGQGGYGYTFGSGTRLTVV.

This chain connects TRBV19 to TRBJ1-1; TRBD1 matches 7 bases. CDR1 is LNHDA, CDR2 SQIVND, per germline (reference sequence). Trimming took 2 bases from V and 8 from J; bases not matched to a gene: 8. The CDR3 is 14 amino acids. CDR3 loop: CASSIKRSTGEAFF. The CDR3 DNA follows: TGTGCCAGTAGTATAAAAAGATCGACAGGGGAAGCTTTCTTT.

This chain joins TRBV5-4 and TRBJ2-5; TRBD1 matches 10 bases. CDR3 length equals 14 residues. Germline CDR1 reads SGHNT; CDR2 reads YYREEE (reference sequence). Trimming took 3 bases from V and 5 from J; bases not matched to a gene: 4. The CDR3 region is CASSSRTGGETQYF. The CDR3, as DNA: TGTGCCAGCAGCTCGAGGACAGGGGGGGAGACCCAGTACTTC.

The gene calls are TRBV6-5 and TRBJ2-7; D perhaps matches TRBD2 (5 bases). Germline CDR1 and CDR2: MNHEY and SVGAGI. The V end lost 7 bases, the J end lost 0 bases, and 16 bases lay between the germline ends. The CDR3 is 15 amino acids. The CDR3 loop is CASTRFLGSSYEQYF. CDR3 sequence (DNA): TGTGCCAGCACCCGATTTCTGGGGAGCTCCTACGAGCAGTACTTC.

V usage is TRBV13 and J usage is TRBJ2-3, with 8 bases that match TRBD1. Unmatched junction bases numbered 19, after V lost 5 bases and J lost 0 bases. CDR1 and CDR2 from the germline V gene are PRHDT and FYEKMQ (reference sequence). CDR3 length: 20 amino acids. The CDR3 DNA is TGTGCCAGCAGCCAAACACTGCCCTACGGGACAGGACTTAGCACAGATACGCAGTATTTT. Translated: CASSQTLPYGTGLSTDTQYF.

The rearrangement joins TRBV7-2 to TRBJ2-5; 8 nucleotides agree with TRBD1. The CDR3 contains 14 residues. The V segment lost 5 bases and the J segment 5 bases; nucleotides outside the gene matches: 7. Germline lookup yields CDR1 SGHTA and CDR2 FQGNSA. CDR3 region: CASSRQGARETQYF. The DNA of the CDR3 is TGTGCCAGCAGCAGGCAGGGGGCGCGGGAGACCCAGTACTTC.

This clone was detected a few times. The CDR3 region has the DNA TGTGCCAGCAGCTCGGACTTTAACACTGAAGCTTTCTTT. Protein sequence: CASSSDFNTEAFF. The V and J genes are TRBV7-2 and TRBJ1-1; D not resolved. The CDR3 sequence is 13 residues long. CDR1 is SGHTA, CDR2 FQGNSA, per germline. V dropped 4 bases and J dropped 2 bases, with 8 bases sitting between them.

Only a few counts were recorded for this clone. The chain links TRBV28 to TRBJ2-7, with TRBD1 matching 12 bases. From germline, CDR1 is MDHEN and CDR2 SYDVKM. CDR3 length equals 15 residues. The V segment lost 4 bases and the J segment 3 bases; nucleotides outside the gene matches: 4. CDR3 sequence: CASSSGQGALYEQYF. CDR3 nucleotides: TGTGCCAGCAGTTCGGGACAGGGGGCTCTCTACGAGCAGTACTTC.

The rearrangement links TRBV30 to TRBJ1-6, with unresolved D. The CDR3 extends over 14 amino acids. Per germline, CDR1 GTSNPN and CDR2 SVGIG (reference sequence). Trimming left V 2 bases short and J 8 bases short, with 13 bases between. CDR3 residues: CAWSREIFDSPLHF. The CDR3 DNA reads TGTGCCTGGAGTCGGGAGATTTTCGATTCACCCCTCCACTTT.

J is TRBJ1-4 and V is TRBV4-2; 11 bases fit TRBD1. Per the germline V gene, CDR1 is LGHNA and CDR2 is YNFKEQ. This CDR3 region has 16 residues. J lost 8 bases, V lost 2 bases, and 7 bases had no gene match. As DNA, the CDR3 is TGTGCCAGCAGCCAACTCGGGACAGGGGGAATGGAAAAACTGTTTTTT. Translated, it gives CASSQLGTGGMEKLFF.